This TCR beta chain was sequenced in a study of T cell changes during pregnancy in multiple sclerosis. Using immunoSEQ multiplex PCR, the repertoire was profiled, and TCRdb retains in-frame clones only, with some absent. The sample contains about 59,000 clones, about 93% of which appear only once. Between the trimmed V and J ends, which lost 4 bases and 8 bases, there was a span of 14 bases. Germline CDR1 is PRHDT and CDR2 is FYEKMQ (reference sequence). The CDR3 consists of 13 residues. The V and J genes are TRBV13 and TRBJ1-2; D call uncertain. The input for sequencing was CD8+ T cells from peripheral blood mononuclear cells, taken in the third trimester of pregnancy. The TCR originated in a female donor with multiple sclerosis, enrolled in a pregnancy study. For the CDR3, the DNA is TGTGCCAGCAGCTCCCGCGGGGTGAGAGGCTACACCTTC. This encodes CASSSRGVRGYTF. The full variable domain, in which reference TRBV13 and TRBJ1-2 provide the parts outside the CDR3, is AAGVIQSPRHLIKEKRETATLKCYPIPRHDTVYWYQQGPGQDPQFLISFYEKMQSDKGSIPDRFSAQQFSDYHSELNMSSLELGDSALYFCASSSRGVRGYTFGSGTRLTVV.